This is a list of T cell receptor beta chains from one sample in a study of blood T cell repertoires in COVID-19. Profiled with immunoSEQ multiplex PCR; TCRdb holds only in-frame clones, not every one. The repertoire holds about 240,000 clones, 75% to 85% seen once, with roughly 5.5% in the top ten. The sample was peripheral blood. The receptors come from a human donor in a cohort sampled during active COVID-19. Each CDR3 is given with its conserved first and last residue. The D gene is left open where the match is weak. The size field is filled for only some rows; it gives once, few, many or a size class.

v_gene,j_gene,abundance,d_gene,CDR3nt,CDR3aa
TRBV6-1,TRBJ2-6,.,.,TGTGCCAGCAGGGAAACCAGGGGCTCTGGGGCCAACGTCCTGACTTTC,CASRETRGSGANVLTF
TRBV10-3,TRBJ1-2,.,TRBD1,TGTGCCATCAGGGTGGGACAGGGGCCGAACTATGGCTACACCTTC,CAIRVGQGPNYGYTF
TRBV5-1,TRBJ2-7,.,TRBD1,TGCGCCAGCAGCTTCGGGGGACAGGGAACCTACGAGCAGTACTTC,CASSFGGQGTYEQYF
TRBV6-5,TRBJ1-5,.,.,TGTGCCAGCAGTTACGTAGGGACTCATAGCAATCAGCCCCAGCATTTT,CASSYVGTHSNQPQHF
TRBV7-2,TRBJ2-4,.,.,TGTGCCAGCAGGGCGACAGCAGCCAAAAACATTCAGTACTTC,CASRATAAKNIQYF
TRBV7-9,TRBJ2-7,.,.,TGTGCCAGCAGCGGGCGGGACTCTTCCTACGAGCAGTACTTC,CASSGRDSSYEQYF
TRBV3-1/TRBV3-2,TRBJ2-7,.,TRBD1,TGTGCCAGCAGCCTCGGGACAGGGTCCTACGAGCAGTACTTC,CASSLGTGSYEQYF
TRBV10-1,TRBJ2-2,.,TRBD1,TGCGCCAGCAGTGGCTCCGGGACAGTATCCACCGGGGAGCTGTTTTTT,CASSGSGTVSTGELFF
TRBV29-1,TRBJ2-2,.,.,TGCAGCGTCAGACAGCTTAACACCGGGGAGCTGTTTTTT,CSVRQLNTGELFF
TRBV2,TRBJ1-5,.,.,TGTGCCAGCAGTGAAGGCGGACTCGTTCAGCCCCAGCATTTT,CASSEGGLVQPQHF
TRBV7-9,TRBJ1-4,.,.,TGTGCCAGCAGCTCACCCCCTGACAGACTTGCAACTAATGAAAAACTGTTTTTT,CASSSPPDRLATNEKLFF
TRBV3-1/TRBV3-2,TRBJ2-3,.,TRBD2,TGTGCCAGCAGCTATTCGTCTAGCGGGGGTAATACGCAGTATTTT,CASSYSSSGGNTQYF
TRBV19,TRBJ1-1,.,TRBD1,TGTGCCAGTAGTATCAGGGGGCGGACTGAAGCTTTCTTT,CASSIRGRTEAFF
TRBV11-2,TRBJ2-1,.,.,TGTGCCAGCAGCTTGCCAGGGGCCTACAATGAGCAGTTCTTC,CASSLPGAYNEQFF
TRBV24-1,TRBJ2-3,many,.,TGTGCCACCAGTGATCGGGGACAGGCCCGAGGCGGGGGTCCGCAGTATTTT,CATSDRGQARGGGPQYF
TRBV20-1,TRBJ1-3,.,TRBD1,TGCAGTGCTAGTACGACAGGGTGGGGAAACACCATATATTTT,CSASTTGWGNTIYF
TRBV5-1,TRBJ2-1,.,TRBD2,TGCGCCAGCAGCCTATGGACTAGCGACTCCTACAATGAGCAGTTCTTC,CASSLWTSDSYNEQFF
TRBV28,TRBJ2-3,.,.,TGTGCCAGCAGGTTTAGCTCAGATACGCAGTATTTT,CASRFSSDTQYF
TRBV11-2,TRBJ2-1,.,.,TGTGCCAGCAGCTCTTCGGACAGTCAGGATGAGCAGTTCTTC,CASSSSDSQDEQFF
TRBV19,TRBJ1-5,.,TRBD1,TGTGCCAGTAGTACCAATCCGGGACAGGGGGCATGGAGCAATCAGCCCCAGCATTTT,CASSTNPGQGAWSNQPQHF
TRBV18,TRBJ2-1,.,TRBD2,TGTGCCAGTCCTCTGGGACTAGCCCCCGATGAGCAGTTCTTC,CASPLGLAPDEQFF
TRBV30,TRBJ1-2,.,.,TGTGCCTGGAATGAAGCCTGGAGACCTAACTATGGCTACACCTTC,CAWNEAWRPNYGYTF
TRBV27,TRBJ1-2,.,.,TGTGCCAGCAGCCGGGGGGGGGCGAACTATGGCTACACCTTC,CASSRGGANYGYTF
TRBV24-1,TRBJ1-2,.,TRBD1,TGTGCCACCAGTGATCGCCCCGACAGGGAAGGAAGCTATGGCTACACCTTC,CATSDRPDREGSYGYTF
TRBV24-1,TRBJ2-7,.,.,TGTGCCACCAGTGACGGTACAGGGGGGGATTACGAGCAGTACTTC,CATSDGTGGDYEQYF
TRBV5-4,TRBJ1-2,few,.,TGTGCCAGCAGCTTCAGGGCAGGAGATTATGGCTACACCTTC,CASSFRAGDYGYTF
TRBV5-1,TRBJ2-5,few,TRBD1,TGCGCCAGCAGCCCTGGGACAGGGGGGTACCAAGAGACCCAGTACTTC,CASSPGTGGYQETQYF
TRBV6-5,TRBJ2-1,.,.,TGTGCCAGCAGTTACTCCCGACAGGTCAGTCAGTTCTTC,CASSYSRQVSQFF
TRBV5-1,TRBJ2-5,.,TRBD2,TGCGCCAGCAGCTTGGGGACTAGCGGGAAGGGGGAGACCCAGTACTTC,CASSLGTSGKGETQYF
TRBV7-9,TRBJ1-4,.,.,TGTGCCAGCAGCGCGATACAGGGAAGACAACTTGAAAAACTGTTTTTT,CASSAIQGRQLEKLFF
TRBV12-3/TRBV12-4,TRBJ1-5,.,TRBD1,TGTGCCAGCACCCCAGGGGGCTCTCAGCCCCAGCATTTT,CASTPGGSQPQHF
TRBV4-1,TRBJ2-3,.,TRBD2,TGCGCCAGCAGCCGGACTAGCGGGGGGCCAGATACGCAGTATTTT,CASSRTSGGPDTQYF
TRBV5-4,TRBJ2-1,once,.,TGTGCCAGCAGCTTGGGAAATAGCATCTATGAGCAGTTCTTC,CASSLGNSIYEQFF
TRBV4-1,TRBJ2-7,.,TRBD2,TGCGCCAGCAGCCCCCGGACTAGCGGGAACTACGAGCAGTACTTC,CASSPRTSGNYEQYF
TRBV4-1,TRBJ2-1,.,.,TGCGCCAGCAGCCAAGTGGCGGGGGCCAGTTCCCACGATGAGCAGTTCTTC,CASSQVAGASSHDEQFF
TRBV25-1,TRBJ1-1,few,.,TGTGCCAGCAGTGCGGTGACACAGGCCGTTACTGAAGCTTTCTTT,CASSAVTQAVTEAFF
TRBV7-8,TRBJ2-2,.,TRBD2,TGTGCCAGCAGCTTAAGGCTAGCGGGGAACACCGGGGAGCTGTTTTTT,CASSLRLAGNTGELFF
TRBV6-1,TRBJ1-5,.,.,TGTGCCAGCAGTGACCCGAGCAATCAGCCCCAGCATTTT,CASSDPSNQPQHF
TRBV27,TRBJ2-3,.,TRBD1,TGTGCCAGCAGTTTATGGTCAGGGGGCGAGGATACGCAGTATTTT,CASSLWSGGEDTQYF
TRBV29-1,TRBJ1-3,.,TRBD1,TGCAGCGTTGACCGGACAGGGACGGGAAACACCATATATTTT,CSVDRTGTGNTIYF
TRBV19,TRBJ1-1,.,TRBD1,TGTGCCAGTAGTCCCGGGGACAGGGCGAACACTGAAGCTTTCTTT,CASSPGDRANTEAFF
TRBV9,TRBJ2-1,.,.,TGTGCCAGCAGCGTAGCTGGGACAAGAGGCGATGAGCAGTTCTTC,CASSVAGTRGDEQFF